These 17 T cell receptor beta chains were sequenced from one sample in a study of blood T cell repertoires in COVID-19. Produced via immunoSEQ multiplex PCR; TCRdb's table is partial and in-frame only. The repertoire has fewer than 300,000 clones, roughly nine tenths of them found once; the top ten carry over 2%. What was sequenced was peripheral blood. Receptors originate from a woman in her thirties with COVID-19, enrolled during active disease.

CDR3 amino acids: CASSQDSGSLNTEAFF. CDR3 nucleotides: TGTGCCAGCAGCCAAGATTCAGGGTCCCTGAACACTGAAGCTTTCTTT. V usage is TRBV14 and J usage is TRBJ1-1; D is perhaps TRBD1 (5 bases). The CDR3 runs 16 residues. With 0 bases removed from V and 0 bases from J, the gap between germline ends came to 11 bases. Germline V gene data show CDR1 as SGHDN and CDR2 as FVKESK. Based on the CDR3 plus reference TRBV14 and TRBJ1-1, the full variable domain is EAGVTQFPSHSVIEKGQTVTLRCDPISGHDNLYWYRRVMGKEIKFLLHFVKESKQDESGMPNNRFLAERTGGTYSTLKVQPAELEDSGVYFCASSQDSGSLNTEAFFGQGTRLTVV.

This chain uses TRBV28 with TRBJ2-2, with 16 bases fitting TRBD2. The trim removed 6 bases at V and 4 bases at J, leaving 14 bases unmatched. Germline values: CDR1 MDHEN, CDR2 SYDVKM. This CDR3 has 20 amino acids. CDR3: CASSTTGTSGRAIGTGELFF. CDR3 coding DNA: TGTGCCAGCAGCACTACCGGGACTAGCGGGAGGGCCATCGGCACCGGGGAGCTGTTTTTT.

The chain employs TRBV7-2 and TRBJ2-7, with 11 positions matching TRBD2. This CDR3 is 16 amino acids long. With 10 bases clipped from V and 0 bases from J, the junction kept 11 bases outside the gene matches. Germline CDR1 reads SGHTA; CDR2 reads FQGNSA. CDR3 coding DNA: TGTGCCACGGGGGGACTAGCGGCAACATTCTCCTACGAGCAGTACTTC. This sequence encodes CATGGLAATFSYEQYF. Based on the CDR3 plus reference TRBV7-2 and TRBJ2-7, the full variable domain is GAGVSQSPSNKVTEKGKDVELRCDPISGHTALYWYRQSLGQGLEFLIYFQGNSAPDKSGLPSDRFSAERTGGSVSTLTIQRTQQEDSAVYLCATGGLAATFSYEQYFGPGTRLTVT.

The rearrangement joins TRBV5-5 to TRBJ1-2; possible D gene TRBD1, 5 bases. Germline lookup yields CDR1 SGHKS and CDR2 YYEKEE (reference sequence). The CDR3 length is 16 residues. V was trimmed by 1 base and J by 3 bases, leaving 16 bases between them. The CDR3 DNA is TGTGCCAGCAGCTTGTCATGGGGCAGGGAGGACTATGGCTACACCTTC. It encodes CASSLSWGREDYGYTF.

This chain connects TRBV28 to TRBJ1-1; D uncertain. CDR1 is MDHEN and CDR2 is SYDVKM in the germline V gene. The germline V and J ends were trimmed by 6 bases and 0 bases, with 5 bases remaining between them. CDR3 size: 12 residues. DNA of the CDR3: TGTGCCAGCAGACTAATGAACACTGAAGCTTTCTTT. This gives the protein CASRLMNTEAFF.

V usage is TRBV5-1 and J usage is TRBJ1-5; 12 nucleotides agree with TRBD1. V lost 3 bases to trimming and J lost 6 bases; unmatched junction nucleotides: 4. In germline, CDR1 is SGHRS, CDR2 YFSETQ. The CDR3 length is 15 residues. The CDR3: CASSSGQGAGQPQHF. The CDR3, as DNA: TGCGCCAGCAGCTCGGGACAGGGGGCCGGTCAGCCCCAGCATTTT.

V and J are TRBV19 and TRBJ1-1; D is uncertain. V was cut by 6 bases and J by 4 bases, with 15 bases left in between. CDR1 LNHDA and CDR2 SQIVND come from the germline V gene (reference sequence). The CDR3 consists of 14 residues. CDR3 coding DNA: TGTGCCAGTAGCGGTTTAGAGGAGATCACTGAAGCTTTCTTT. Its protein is CASSGLEEITEAFF.

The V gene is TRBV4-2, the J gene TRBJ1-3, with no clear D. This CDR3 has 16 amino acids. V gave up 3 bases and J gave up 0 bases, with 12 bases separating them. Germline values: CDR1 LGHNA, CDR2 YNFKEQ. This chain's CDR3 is CASSQSGRSSGNTIYF. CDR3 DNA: TGTGCCAGCAGCCAGAGCGGGAGGAGCTCTGGAAACACCATATATTTT.

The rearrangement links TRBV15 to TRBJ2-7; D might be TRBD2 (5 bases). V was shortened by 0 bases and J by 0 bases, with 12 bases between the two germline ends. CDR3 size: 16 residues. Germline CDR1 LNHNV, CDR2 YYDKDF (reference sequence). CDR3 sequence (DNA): TGTGCCACCAGCAGAGAAATCCGAGAGGGCTCCTACGAGCAGTACTTC. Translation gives CATSREIREGSYEQYF.

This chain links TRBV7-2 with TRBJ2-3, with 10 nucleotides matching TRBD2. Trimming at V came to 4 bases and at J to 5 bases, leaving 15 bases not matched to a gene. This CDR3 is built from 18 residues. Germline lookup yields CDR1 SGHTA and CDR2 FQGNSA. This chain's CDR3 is CASSSLPKASGRRDTQYF. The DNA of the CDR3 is TGTGCCAGCAGCTCTCTCCCGAAGGCTAGCGGGAGAAGAGATACGCAGTATTTT.

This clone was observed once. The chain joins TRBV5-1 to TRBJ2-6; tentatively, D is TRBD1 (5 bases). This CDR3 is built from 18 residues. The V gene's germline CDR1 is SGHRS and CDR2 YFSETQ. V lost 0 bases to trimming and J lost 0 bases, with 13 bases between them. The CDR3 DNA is TGCGCCAGCAGCTTGGGGGGCAGGGTGGCCTCTGGGGCCAACGTCCTGACTTTC. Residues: CASSLGGRVASGANVLTF.

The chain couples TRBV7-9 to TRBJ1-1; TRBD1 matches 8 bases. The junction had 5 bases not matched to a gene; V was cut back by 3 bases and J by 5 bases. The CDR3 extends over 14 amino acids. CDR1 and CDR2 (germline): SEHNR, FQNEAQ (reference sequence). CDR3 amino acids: CASSFWRDRTEAFF. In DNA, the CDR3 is TGTGCCAGCAGCTTTTGGAGGGACAGGACTGAAGCTTTCTTT.

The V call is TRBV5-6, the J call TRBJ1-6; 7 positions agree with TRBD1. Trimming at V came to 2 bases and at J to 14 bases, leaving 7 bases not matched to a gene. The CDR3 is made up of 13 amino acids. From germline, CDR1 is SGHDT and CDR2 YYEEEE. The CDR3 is CASSLGGAKALHF. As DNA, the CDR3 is TGTGCCAGCAGCTTAGGGGGCGCCAAGGCCCTCCACTTT.

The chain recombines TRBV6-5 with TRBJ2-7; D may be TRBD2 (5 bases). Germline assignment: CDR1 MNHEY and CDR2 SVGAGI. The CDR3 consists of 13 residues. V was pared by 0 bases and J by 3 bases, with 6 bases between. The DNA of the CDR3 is TGTGCCAGCAGTTACTCCACTAGCTACGAGCAGTACTTC. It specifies CASSYSTSYEQYF.

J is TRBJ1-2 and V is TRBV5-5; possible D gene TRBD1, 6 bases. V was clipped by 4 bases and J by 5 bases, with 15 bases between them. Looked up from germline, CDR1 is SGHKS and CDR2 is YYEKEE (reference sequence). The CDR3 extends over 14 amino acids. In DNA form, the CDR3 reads TGTGCCAGCAGCCCCCTGGACAGTCGATATGGCTACACCTTC. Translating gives CASSPLDSRYGYTF.

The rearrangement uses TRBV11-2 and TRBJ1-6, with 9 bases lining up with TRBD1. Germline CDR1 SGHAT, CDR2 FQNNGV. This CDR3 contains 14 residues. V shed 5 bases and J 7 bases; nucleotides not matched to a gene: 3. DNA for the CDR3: TGTGCCAGCAGCGCGACAGGGGGAAATTCACCCCTCCACTTT. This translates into CASSATGGNSPLHF.

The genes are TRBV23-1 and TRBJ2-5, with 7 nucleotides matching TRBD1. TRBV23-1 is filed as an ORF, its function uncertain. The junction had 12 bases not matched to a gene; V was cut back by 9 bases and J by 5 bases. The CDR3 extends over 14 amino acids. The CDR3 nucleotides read TGCGCCAGGGCCGTACAGGGGCTGGGGGAGACCCAGTACTTC. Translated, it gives CARAVQGLGETQYF.